Below, 8 T cell receptor beta chains from the same sample are listed, as sequenced in a study of blood T cell repertoires in COVID-19. Profiling relied on immunoSEQ multiplex PCR, and the TCRdb table lists in-frame clones only, not all of them. The sample shows fewer than 700,000 clones, roughly nine tenths of them seen only once. Sequencing was carried out using peripheral blood. These receptors came from a woman aged 45-59 years with COVID-19, enrolled during active disease.

The V and J genes are TRBV12-5 and TRBJ2-7; D possibly corresponds to TRBD1 (6 bases). Trimming cost V 4 bases and J 5 bases, with 24 bases left between them. This CDR3 is built from 17 residues. CDR1 is LGHNT, CDR2 FRNRAP, per germline. CDR3 sequence reads: CASGSGPLRGQGHEQYF. DNA of the CDR3: TGTGCTAGTGGTTCTGGCCCTCTCAGGGGCCAGGGCCACGAGCAGTACTTC. Looking up the rest from reference TRBV12-5 and TRBJ2-7 gives the full variable domain: DARVTQTPRHKVTEMGQEVTMRCQPILGHNTVFWYRQTMMQGLELLAYFRNRAPLDDSGMPKDRFSAEMPDATLATLKIQPSEPRDSAVYFCASGSGPLRGQGHEQYFGPGTRLTVT.

The DNA for the CDR3 is TGTGCCAGCAGTTCTATGCTGGACACGAACACTGAAGCTTTCTTT. Translation: CASSSMLDTNTEAFF. This chain joins TRBV27 and TRBJ1-1; D might be TRBD1 (5 bases). The V gene's germline CDR1 is MNHEY and CDR2 SMNVEV (reference sequence). V lost 4 bases to trimming and J lost 1 base, with 13 bases between them. The CDR3 runs to 15 residues.

This clone was observed a single time. The chain combines TRBV6-5 with TRBJ2-2, with 7 bases aligning to TRBD1. CDR1 and CDR2 from the germline V gene are MNHEY and SVGAGI. J gave up 2 bases and V 5 bases, and 5 bases lay outside the gene matches. This CDR3 region has 15 residues. The CDR3 DNA follows: TGTGCCAGCAGTCCCCGGACAGGCAACACCGGGGAGCTGTTTTTT. Translating gives CASSPRTGNTGELFF.

This CDR3 is CAISLQTGSNTEAFF. Here the CDR3 DNA reads TGTGCCATCAGCCTACAAACAGGGTCTAACACTGAAGCTTTCTTT. This rearrangement joins TRBV10-3 to TRBJ1-1; maybe TRBD1 (6 bases). CDR1 and CDR2 (germline): ENHRY, SYGVKD. CDR3 length equals 15 residues. V dropped 6 bases and J dropped 2 bases, with 16 bases sitting between them.

The gene calls are TRBV3-1 (or the pseudogene TRBV3-2) and TRBJ1-5; D is undetermined. The CDR3 runs 16 residues. The germline V gene has CDR1 LGHDT and CDR2 YNNKEL (reference sequence). The V gene lost 0 bases and the J gene lost 1 base, with 10 bases spanning the gap. The CDR3 loop reads CASSQDPVASNQPQHF. CDR3 nucleotide sequence: TGTGCCAGCAGCCAAGATCCAGTGGCCAGCAATCAGCCCCAGCATTTT.

V usage is TRBV7-3 and J usage is TRBJ1-1, with TRBD1 as a possible D gene (5 bases). Trimming left V 5 bases short and J 1 base short, with 8 bases between. The CDR3 runs 13 residues. CDR1 is SGHTA and CDR2 is FQGTGA in the germline V gene. CDR3 DNA sequence: TGTGCCAGCAGCGCCGGACAGAACACTGAAGCTTTCTTT. This gives the protein CASSAGQNTEAFF.

V is TRBV25-1 and J is TRBJ1-6, with D possibly matching TRBD1 (6 bases). Trimming took 6 bases from V and 9 from J, leaving 12 bases between them. Per the germline V gene, CDR1 is MGHDK and CDR2 is SYGVNS. The CDR3 is 13 amino acids. The CDR3 nucleotides read TGTGCCAGCAGGACAGGTCTTCTTTCACCCCTCCACTTT. The encoded protein is CASRTGLLSPLHF.

This chain connects TRBV20-1 to TRBJ1-2; a weak D match, TRBD1 (5 bases). V shed 3 bases and J shed 4 bases, with 18 bases lying between them. CDR1 and CDR2 from the germline V gene are DFQATT and SNEGSKA (reference sequence). There are 15 residues in the CDR3. The CDR3 coding sequence is TGCAGTGCTAGTTTGGACGTGGGGCCGAGCTATGGCTACACCTTC. Translated: CSASLDVGPSYGYTF.